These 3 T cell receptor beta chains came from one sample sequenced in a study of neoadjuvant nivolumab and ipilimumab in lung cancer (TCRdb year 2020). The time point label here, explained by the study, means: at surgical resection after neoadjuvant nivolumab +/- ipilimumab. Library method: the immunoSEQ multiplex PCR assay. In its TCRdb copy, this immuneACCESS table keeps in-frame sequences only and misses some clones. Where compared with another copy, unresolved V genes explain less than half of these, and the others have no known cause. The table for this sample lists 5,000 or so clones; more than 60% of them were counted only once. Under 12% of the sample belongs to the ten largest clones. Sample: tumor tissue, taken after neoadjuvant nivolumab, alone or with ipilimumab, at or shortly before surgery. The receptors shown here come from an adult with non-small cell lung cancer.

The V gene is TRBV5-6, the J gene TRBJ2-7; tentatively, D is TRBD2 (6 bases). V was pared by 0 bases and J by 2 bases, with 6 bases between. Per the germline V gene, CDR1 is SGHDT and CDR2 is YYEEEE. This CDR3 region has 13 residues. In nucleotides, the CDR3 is TGTGCCAGCAGCTTGGGCGGGACCTACGAGCAGTACTTC. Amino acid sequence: CASSLGGTYEQYF.

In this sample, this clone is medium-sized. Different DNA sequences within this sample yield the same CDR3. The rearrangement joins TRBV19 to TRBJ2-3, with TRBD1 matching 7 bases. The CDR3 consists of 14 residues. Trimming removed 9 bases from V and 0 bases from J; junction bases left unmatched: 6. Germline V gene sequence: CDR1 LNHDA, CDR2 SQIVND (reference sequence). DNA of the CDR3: TGTGCCAGCACCGGGACAGCTAGCACAGATACGCAGTATTTT. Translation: CASTGTASTDTQYF.

The CDR3 reads CASSPSGGPTEAFF. The CDR3 DNA follows: TGTGCCAGCAGCCCTAGCGGGGGCCCCACTGAAGCTTTCTTT. The gene calls are TRBV9 and TRBJ1-1, with a tentative D call TRBD1 (6 bases). CDR3 length equals 14 residues. V gave up 4 bases and J gave up 4 bases, with 14 bases separating them. Germline V gene lookup returns CDR1 SGDLS and CDR2 YYNGEE.